The TCR beta chain under discussion was sequenced for a study of CD8+CD57+ T cells in acquired aplastic anemia. Findings and limits, study-wide: Patients and controls had CD8+ Simpson's diversity values that were not significantly distinct.

For CDR3 and TCR beta VDJ profiling, genomic DNA was the template used. Using its own MiXCR run on the reads, TCRdb lists one record per CDR3 protein. The sample has approximately 170,000 distinct CDR3 sequences; 50% to 55% are singletons. The CDR3 covers 13 residues. V was clipped by 4 bases and J by 2 bases, with 12 bases between them. Germline V CDR1 and CDR2: DFQATT, SNEGSKA (reference sequence). With respect to this clonotype: No antigen is known for it.

Sequenced material: sorted CD4+, CD8+, or CD8+CD57+ T cells (not recorded which) from PBMCs. The V call is TRBV20-1, the J call TRBJ2-7; D gene unclear. The source is a human donor in good health, serving as a control. Here the CDR3 reads CSATKDRTYEQYF. The DNA for the CDR3 is TGCAGTGCTACCAAGGACCGGACCTACGAGCAGTACTTC.